A selection of T cell receptor beta chains follows, all from one sample in a study of T cell responses to AZD1222 COVID-19 vaccine. This table comes from immunoSEQ multiplex PCR, and its TCRdb copy is limited to in-frame clones, with some not included. The repertoire has about 150,000 clones, 90% of them found once; the top ten carry about 1.7%. Source: peripheral blood, taken on day 0 of AZD1222 vaccination. All receptors derive from an adult in good health. Each CDR3 is given with its conserved first and last residue. The order of the fields is V gene, CDR3 length, J gene, D gene, clone size, CDR3 protein, CDR3 DNA. D genes are given only for firm matches. Expanded clones get a size class; other rows say once, few or many, or leave the size out.

v_call: TRBV19; cdr3_length: 13; j_call: TRBJ2-7; d_call: TRBD2; clone_size: NA; cdr3_aa: CASSGGRGYEQYF; cdr3_nt: TGTGCCAGTTCGGGGGGAAGGGGATACGAGCAGTACTTC
v_call: TRBV5-1; cdr3_length: 13; j_call: TRBJ1-5; d_call: NA; clone_size: NA; cdr3_aa: CASSFRGNQPQHF; cdr3_nt: TGCGCCAGCAGCTTCAGGGGCAATCAGCCCCAGCATTTT
v_call: TRBV6-5; cdr3_length: 16; j_call: TRBJ1-2; d_call: NA; clone_size: NA; cdr3_aa: CASSYLSDMLNYGYTF; cdr3_nt: TGTGCCAGCAGTTACTTGTCGGATATGCTTAACTATGGCTACACCTTC
v_call: TRBV6-5; cdr3_length: 15; j_call: TRBJ2-7; d_call: NA; clone_size: NA; cdr3_aa: CASSKRRDTRYEQYF; cdr3_nt: TGTGCCAGCAGTAAACGCCGGGACACTCGCTACGAGCAGTACTTC
v_call: TRBV19; cdr3_length: 13; j_call: TRBJ1-2; d_call: NA; clone_size: NA; cdr3_aa: CARVTGIVYGYTF; cdr3_nt: TGTGCCAGAGTCACAGGAATTGTCTATGGCTACACCTTC
v_call: TRBV27; cdr3_length: 13; j_call: TRBJ1-1; d_call: NA; clone_size: NA; cdr3_aa: CASRKGVSTEAFF; cdr3_nt: TGTGCCAGCCGTAAGGGGGTGAGCACTGAAGCTTTCTTT
v_call: TRBV24-1; cdr3_length: 16; j_call: TRBJ2-1; d_call: TRBD2; clone_size: NA; cdr3_aa: CATSDLGLAGGWEQFF; cdr3_nt: TGTGCCACCAGTGATCTGGGACTAGCGGGAGGATGGGAGCAGTTCTTC
v_call: TRBV7-9; cdr3_length: 14; j_call: TRBJ2-3; d_call: NA; clone_size: NA; cdr3_aa: CASSQIQVADTQYF; cdr3_nt: TGTGCCAGCAGCCAAATACAGGTTGCAGATACGCAGTATTTT
v_call: TRBV28; cdr3_length: 16; j_call: TRBJ1-3; d_call: NA; clone_size: NA; cdr3_aa: CATLSVGEGSGNTIYF; cdr3_nt: TGTGCCACCCTCTCCGTGGGGGAGGGTAGTGGAAACACCATATATTTT
v_call: TRBV5-5; cdr3_length: 16; j_call: TRBJ1-1; d_call: TRBD1; clone_size: NA; cdr3_aa: CASSFLPGQGDTEAFF; cdr3_nt: TGTGCCAGCAGCTTTCTACCCGGACAGGGCGACACTGAAGCTTTCTTT
v_call: TRBV14; cdr3_length: 16; j_call: TRBJ2-4; d_call: NA; clone_size: NA; cdr3_aa: CASSPPQSGAKNIQYF; cdr3_nt: TGTGCCAGCAGCCCTCCCCAAAGTGGAGCCAAAAACATTCAGTACTTC
v_call: TRBV7-9; cdr3_length: 15; j_call: TRBJ1-6; d_call: TRBD1; clone_size: NA; cdr3_aa: CASSPGDRENSPLHF; cdr3_nt: TGTGCCAGCAGCCCCGGGGACAGGGAGAATTCACCCCTCCACTTT
v_call: TRBV4-3; cdr3_length: 15; j_call: TRBJ2-7; d_call: NA; clone_size: few; cdr3_aa: CASSSYRDSSYEQYF; cdr3_nt: TGCGCCAGCAGCTCGTACCGCGATAGCTCCTACGAGCAGTACTTC
v_call: TRBV19; cdr3_length: 13; j_call: TRBJ2-5; d_call: NA; clone_size: NA; cdr3_aa: CASSLRVSETQYF; cdr3_nt: TGTGCCAGTAGTCTTCGAGTTTCGGAGACCCAGTACTTC
v_call: TRBV6-1; cdr3_length: 16; j_call: TRBJ2-5; d_call: NA; clone_size: NA; cdr3_aa: CASSEREGSGSETQYF; cdr3_nt: TGTGCCAGCAGTGAACGGGAAGGGAGTGGCTCGGAGACCCAGTACTTC
v_call: TRBV27; cdr3_length: 12; j_call: TRBJ1-5; d_call: TRBD1; clone_size: few; cdr3_aa: CASRDRDQPQHF; cdr3_nt: TGTGCCAGCAGGGACAGGGATCAGCCCCAGCATTTT
v_call: TRBV5-6; cdr3_length: 14; j_call: TRBJ1-6; d_call: TRBD1; clone_size: NA; cdr3_aa: CASSRDRGVSPLHF; cdr3_nt: TGTGCCAGCAGCCGGGACAGGGGTGTATCACCCCTCCACTTT
v_call: TRBV11-3; cdr3_length: 14; j_call: TRBJ2-7; d_call: NA; clone_size: once; cdr3_aa: CASSISAGTYEQYF; cdr3_nt: TGTGCCAGCAGCATATCAGCGGGCACCTACGAGCAGTACTTC
v_call: TRBV7-9; cdr3_length: 13; j_call: TRBJ1-6; d_call: NA; clone_size: NA; cdr3_aa: CASSPRNNSPLHF; cdr3_nt: TGTGCCAGCAGCCCCAGGAATAATTCACCCCTCCACTTT
v_call: TRBV4-1; cdr3_length: 16; j_call: TRBJ2-1; d_call: TRBD2; clone_size: NA; cdr3_aa: CASSQERASGRNEQFF; cdr3_nt: TGCGCCAGCAGCCAAGAGCGCGCTAGCGGGAGAAATGAGCAGTTCTTC
v_call: TRBV7-6; cdr3_length: 13; j_call: TRBJ1-2; d_call: NA; clone_size: NA; cdr3_aa: CASSLGTNYGYTF; cdr3_nt: TGTGCCAGCAGCTTAGGAACTAACTATGGCTACACCTTC
v_call: TRBV5-1; cdr3_length: 12; j_call: TRBJ2-1; d_call: NA; clone_size: NA; cdr3_aa: CASSFRYNEQFF; cdr3_nt: TGCGCCAGCAGCTTCCGCTACAATGAGCAGTTCTTC
v_call: TRBV6-5; cdr3_length: 14; j_call: TRBJ2-7; d_call: NA; clone_size: NA; cdr3_aa: CASSFGVSSYEQYF; cdr3_nt: TGTGCCAGCAGCTTCGGGGTATCTTCCTACGAGCAGTACTTC
v_call: TRBV6-6; cdr3_length: 14; j_call: TRBJ2-7; d_call: NA; clone_size: NA; cdr3_aa: CASSYVESSYEQYF; cdr3_nt: TGTGCCAGCAGTTATGTAGAGAGCTCCTACGAGCAGTACTTC
v_call: TRBV10-1; cdr3_length: 16; j_call: TRBJ1-5; d_call: NA; clone_size: NA; cdr3_aa: CASSTRQADSNQPQHF; cdr3_nt: TGCGCCAGCAGCACGCGACAGGCTGATAGCAATCAGCCCCAGCATTTT
v_call: TRBV24-1; cdr3_length: 17; j_call: TRBJ1-5; d_call: TRBD1; clone_size: NA; cdr3_aa: CATSDGQGAEGNQPQHF; cdr3_nt: TGTGCCACCAGCGACGGACAGGGGGCTGAAGGCAATCAGCCCCAGCATTTT
v_call: TRBV2; cdr3_length: 12; j_call: TRBJ2-1; d_call: NA; clone_size: NA; cdr3_aa: CASSGRYNEQFF; cdr3_nt: TGTGCCAGCAGTGGTCGTTACAATGAGCAGTTCTTC
v_call: TRBV11-3; cdr3_length: 15; j_call: TRBJ2-3; d_call: NA; clone_size: NA; cdr3_aa: CASSLGVDYTDTQYF; cdr3_nt: TGTGCCAGCAGCTTAGGGGTGGACTACACAGATACGCAGTATTTT
v_call: TRBV25-1; cdr3_length: 13; j_call: TRBJ2-1; d_call: TRBD1; clone_size: NA; cdr3_aa: CATGRTGGNEQFF; cdr3_nt: TGTGCCACCGGCCGGACAGGGGGCAATGAGCAGTTCTTC
v_call: TRBV4-1; cdr3_length: 14; j_call: TRBJ2-7; d_call: TRBD2; clone_size: NA; cdr3_aa: CASSQPQGGREQYF; cdr3_nt: TGCGCCAGCAGCCAGCCCCAGGGAGGGAGAGAGCAGTACTTC
v_call: TRBV5-1; cdr3_length: 15; j_call: TRBJ2-7; d_call: NA; clone_size: NA; cdr3_aa: CASSLASGKAYEQYF; cdr3_nt: TGCGCCAGCAGCTTGGCGTCTGGGAAGGCCTACGAGCAGTACTTC
v_call: TRBV25-1; cdr3_length: 17; j_call: TRBJ2-1; d_call: TRBD1; clone_size: NA; cdr3_aa: CASSVLKPDRTYNEQFF; cdr3_nt: TGTGCCAGCAGTGTGTTGAAGCCGGACAGGACATACAATGAGCAGTTCTTC
v_call: TRBV19; cdr3_length: 17; j_call: TRBJ2-1; d_call: TRBD1; clone_size: NA; cdr3_aa: CASSIGTGAATYNEQFF; cdr3_nt: TGTGCCAGTAGTATTGGGACAGGGGCCGCAACTTACAATGAGCAGTTCTTC
v_call: TRBV14; cdr3_length: 14; j_call: TRBJ2-5; d_call: TRBD2; clone_size: NA; cdr3_aa: CASSQVAGGGTQYF; cdr3_nt: TGTGCCAGCAGCCAAGTTGCGGGAGGAGGGACCCAGTACTTC
v_call: TRBV15; cdr3_length: 15; j_call: TRBJ1-4; d_call: NA; clone_size: NA; cdr3_aa: CATSSRLGTGEKLFF; cdr3_nt: TGTGCCACCAGCAGCCGCCTGGGCACAGGTGAAAAACTGTTTTTT
v_call: TRBV28; cdr3_length: 18; j_call: TRBJ2-6; d_call: NA; clone_size: NA; cdr3_aa: CASSFRQGLPSGANVLTF; cdr3_nt: TGTGCCAGCAGTTTTCGTCAGGGGCTACCCTCTGGGGCCAACGTCCTGACTTTC
v_call: TRBV19; cdr3_length: 14; j_call: TRBJ2-5; d_call: NA; clone_size: NA; cdr3_aa: CASSMDALRETQYF; cdr3_nt: TGTGCCAGTAGTATGGACGCTCTTCGGGAGACCCAGTACTTC
v_call: TRBV5-4; cdr3_length: 18; j_call: TRBJ1-1; d_call: NA; clone_size: NA; cdr3_aa: CASSRRKAGGLGYTEAFF; cdr3_nt: TGTGCCAGCAGCCGCAGGAAGGCCGGGGGGCTCGGGTACACTGAAGCTTTCTTT
v_call: TRBV6-2/TRBV6-3; cdr3_length: 16; j_call: TRBJ2-3; d_call: NA; clone_size: NA; cdr3_aa: CASTPLLGGSTDTQYF; cdr3_nt: TGTGCCAGCACCCCACTTCTAGGGGGGAGCACAGATACGCAGTATTTT
v_call: TRBV7-9; cdr3_length: 11; j_call: TRBJ2-7; d_call: NA; clone_size: NA; cdr3_aa: CASAESYEQYF; cdr3_nt: TGTGCCAGCGCAGAGTCCTACGAGCAGTACTTC
v_call: TRBV27; cdr3_length: 16; j_call: TRBJ1-5; d_call: NA; clone_size: NA; cdr3_aa: CASSLEGTLSNQPQHF; cdr3_nt: TGTGCCAGCAGTTTGGAGGGGACCCTAAGCAATCAGCCCCAGCATTTT
v_call: TRBV7-9; cdr3_length: 16; j_call: TRBJ2-2; d_call: NA; clone_size: few; cdr3_aa: CASKLEGLKNTGELFF; cdr3_nt: TGTGCCAGCAAACTAGAGGGCCTTAAGAACACCGGGGAGCTGTTTTTT
v_call: TRBV6-2/TRBV6-3; cdr3_length: 16; j_call: TRBJ2-2; d_call: TRBD2; clone_size: NA; cdr3_aa: CASSFWTSGPTGELFF; cdr3_nt: TGTGCCAGCAGTTTCTGGACTAGCGGGCCCACCGGGGAGCTGTTTTTT
v_call: TRBV7-3; cdr3_length: 14; j_call: TRBJ2-2; d_call: TRBD1; clone_size: NA; cdr3_aa: CASRKDRADGELFF; cdr3_nt: TGTGCCAGCAGAAAGGACAGGGCGGACGGGGAGCTGTTTTTT